Below are 13 T cell receptor beta chains sequenced from a single sample in a study of PD-L1 blockade in urothelial cancer. Method: immunoSEQ multiplex PCR; TCRdb's copy keeps in-frame clones and lacks some. The data contain around 45,000 clones, about 88% of them singletons. The specimen comprised PBMCs, sampled around atezolizumab (anti-PD-L1) treatment. The receptors here all came from an older woman with urothelial cancer.

This CDR3 reads CASSLGGQGAGNQPQHF. The CDR3, as DNA: TGTGCCAGCAGCTTAGGGGGACAGGGGGCCGGCAATCAGCCCCAGCATTTT. The chain joins TRBV7-2 to TRBJ1-5, with TRBD1 identical over 12 bases. The CDR3 runs 17 residues. Germline CDR1 SGHTA, CDR2 FQGNSA. V dropped 1 base and J dropped 2; count of bases not matched to a gene: 3.

This rearrangement joins TRBV5-6 to TRBJ2-3; D is perhaps TRBD1 (6 bases). This CDR3 has 15 amino acids. Germline V gives CDR1 SGHDT, CDR2 YYEEEE. Trimming stripped 3 bases from V and 4 bases from J, with 15 bases between. As DNA, the CDR3 is TGTGCCAGCAGCTCCACTTCGCAGGGGCCAGATACGCAGTATTTT. It is translated as CASSSTSQGPDTQYF.

This clone has a handful of counts. This chain links TRBV5-6 with TRBJ2-2; 8 nucleotides line up with TRBD1. The CDR3 loop spans 17 amino acids. The germline CDR1 and CDR2 sequences are SGHDT and YYEEEE. Trimming took 0 bases from V and 4 from J; bases not matched to a gene: 8. CDR3 coding DNA: TGTGCCAGCAGCTTGGCTCCGGGGACAGGTCTCACCGGGGAGCTGTTTTTT. As protein: CASSLAPGTGLTGELFF.

The chain is built from TRBV10-3 and TRBJ2-2; TRBD1 aligns across 7 bases. Trimming at V came to 6 bases and at J to 6 bases, leaving 7 bases not matched to a gene. CDR1 and CDR2 (germline): ENHRY, SYGVKD. This CDR3 has 14 amino acids. CDR3: CAIRPGQVAGELFF. For the CDR3, the DNA is TGTGCCATCAGGCCCGGACAGGTGGCCGGGGAGCTGTTTTTT.

The chain has TRBV7-2 and TRBJ2-3; 8 positions agree with TRBD1. CDR1 and CDR2 (germline): SGHTA, FQGNSA. V trimming: 7 bases; J trimming: 5 bases; junction bases outside the gene matches: 11. The CDR3 length is 15 residues. In nucleotides, the CDR3 is TGTGCCAGCACCGTGACAGGGGTGGTTAAAGATACGCAGTATTTT. Amino acids: CASTVTGVVKDTQYF.

This chain links TRBV7-9 with TRBJ2-5; TRBD1 aligns across 8 bases. The length of the CDR3 is 17 residues. V lost 4 bases and J lost 5; bases outside the gene matches: 15. Germline V gene sequence: CDR1 SEHNR, CDR2 FQNEAQ (reference sequence). The CDR3 bases are TGTGCCAGCAGCTCCGGGACAGGAGACCCTAATGTGGAGACCCAGTACTTC. Protein product: CASSSGTGDPNVETQYF.

This sequence joins TRBV6-5 and TRBJ1-4; D is possibly TRBD1 (5 bases). The CDR3 covers 15 residues. Germline V gene data show CDR1 as MNHEY and CDR2 as SVGAGI. The V end lost 2 bases, the J end lost 7 bases, and 14 bases lay between the germline ends. Here the CDR3 DNA reads TGTGCCAGCAGTTACCATTCCAGCAGGGTTGAAAAACTGTTTTTT. Protein product: CASSYHSSRVEKLFF.

The rearrangement links TRBV7-2 to TRBJ2-7; D is perhaps TRBD2 (5 bases). The CDR3 has 14 amino acids. Germline V gene data show CDR1 as SGHTA and CDR2 as FQGNSA. The germline V and J ends were trimmed by 3 bases and 3 bases, with 12 bases remaining between them. The CDR3 region is CASSFGLADYEQYF. The CDR3 DNA is TGTGCCAGCAGCTTTGGGCTAGCAGACTACGAGCAGTACTTC.

In its sample, this clone was seen once. The chain uses TRBV25-1 and TRBJ2-5; 9 nucleotides agree with TRBD1. Trimming removed 0 bases from V and 5 bases from J; junction bases left unmatched: 4. This CDR3 contains 15 residues. CDR1 is MGHDK and CDR2 is SYGVNS in the germline V gene. The CDR3 region has the DNA TGTGCCAGCAGTGAATACGGGACAGGGAGGGAGACCCAGTACTTC. Translated: CASSEYGTGRETQYF.

The CDR3 nucleotides are TGTGCCAGCAGCTCAGGGACAGTGACCTACGAGCAGTACTTC. Amino acid sequence: CASSSGTVTYEQYF. The V and J genes are TRBV7-6 and TRBJ2-7; 7 bases match TRBD1. V was clipped by 4 bases and J by 2 bases; unmatched bases: 5. The V gene's germline CDR1 is SGHVS and CDR2 FNYEAQ. The CDR3 is 14 residues long.

This clone was detected once. The genes are TRBV16 and TRBJ2-7, with D perhaps TRBD1 (6 bases). CDR1 KGHSY and CDR2 FQNENV come from the germline V gene. The CDR3 has 16 residues. V lost 2 bases, J lost 0 bases, and 14 bases lay in between. The CDR3 DNA is TGTGCCAGCAGCCAACAGGGGAAGGTCCCCTCCTACGAGCAGTACTTC. It codes for CASSQQGKVPSYEQYF.

The sample holds a few counts of this clone. The genes are TRBV2 and TRBJ1-5, with 8 bases identical to TRBD1. This CDR3 is built from 15 residues. The V segment lost 6 bases and the J segment 4 bases; nucleotides outside the gene matches: 8. Per the germline V gene, CDR1 is SNHLY and CDR2 is FYNNEI. The CDR3 sequence is CASSRPGTGNQPQHF. In DNA, the CDR3 is TGTGCCAGCAGCCGACCAGGGACAGGAAATCAGCCCCAGCATTTT.

The rearrangement links TRBV21-1 to TRBJ2-2; TRBD2, the D gene given by the table, was not confirmed from the DNA. TRBV21-1 constitutes a pseudogene. CDR3 length: 15 amino acids. The CDR3: CASSGSASGIRELFF. The DNA for the CDR3 is TGTGCCAGCAGCGGTTCGGCTAGCGGGATACGGGAGCTGTTTTTT.